This T cell receptor beta chain was identified in a study of regulatory T cells in long-lasting Graves disease. Time point of the sample: persistent/refractory GD, antithyroid drugs over 5 years with positive TRAb. Scientists built the TCR library using RNA that was extracted from PBMCs. To make TCR beta libraries, researchers used iRepertoire HTBI primers and Arm-PCR of CDR3 regions. A single record per CDR3 protein comes from TCRdb applying MiXCR to the multiplex PCR reads. The data show about 660,000 distinct CDR3 sequences, around 30% seen once. Losses at the gene ends were 2 bases for V and 7 bases for J; bases not matched to a gene: 6. Germline lookup yields CDR1 SGHVS and CDR2 FNYEAQ. The CDR3 runs 15 residues.

The sample consisted of peripheral blood mononuclear cells (PBMCs), taken when the disease was refractory, from a patient treated with antithyroid drugs. This chain uses TRBV7-6 with TRBJ2-2, with 8 bases that match TRBD2. The TCR sequence derives from a female donor with Graves disease. CDR3 sequence reads: CASSLPGTRGGELFF. The CDR3 region has the DNA TGTGCCAGCAGCTTACCCGGGACTAGAGGCGGGGAGCTGTTTTTT.